Listed below are T cell receptor beta chains from one sample, sequenced in a study of blood T cell repertoires in COVID-19. Clones were read by immunoSEQ multiplex PCR, and TCRdb kept only the in-frame ones, dropping some. This table has under 100,000 clones, about nine tenths appearing once. Sequencing input: peripheral blood. These TCRs come from a woman in her 70s with acute or convalescent COVID-19. CDR3s leave out the opening cysteine and the closing phenylalanine or tryptophan. Some rows mark clone size as missing; the rest say once, few, many or name a class of expanded clone.

cdr3_length: 13; clone_size: -; v_call: TRBV5-1; j_call: TRBJ1-5; cdr3_aa: ASSPGTGGNQPQH
cdr3_length: 15; clone_size: -; v_call: TRBV5-6; j_call: TRBJ1-1; cdr3_aa: ASSLLRGPGQGTEAF
cdr3_length: 12; clone_size: -; v_call: TRBV30; j_call: TRBJ2-3; cdr3_aa: AWSVGQGRDTQY
cdr3_length: 13; clone_size: few; v_call: TRBV3-1/TRBV3-2; j_call: TRBJ1-6; cdr3_aa: ASSLDSSYNSPLH
cdr3_length: 13; clone_size: once; v_call: TRBV28; j_call: TRBJ2-5; cdr3_aa: ASSLWRLAQETQY
cdr3_length: 11; clone_size: -; v_call: TRBV11-2; j_call: TRBJ2-5; cdr3_aa: ASSGGTSGTQY
cdr3_length: 9; clone_size: -; v_call: TRBV3-1/TRBV3-2; j_call: TRBJ1-6; cdr3_aa: ASSQAGALH
cdr3_length: 13; clone_size: -; v_call: TRBV6-1; j_call: TRBJ2-4; cdr3_aa: ASSEERTSVHIQY
cdr3_length: 13; clone_size: -; v_call: TRBV5-8; j_call: TRBJ1-5; cdr3_aa: ASSHTGTINQPQH
cdr3_length: 14; clone_size: -; v_call: TRBV28; j_call: TRBJ1-2; cdr3_aa: ASSSRTGQPNYGYT